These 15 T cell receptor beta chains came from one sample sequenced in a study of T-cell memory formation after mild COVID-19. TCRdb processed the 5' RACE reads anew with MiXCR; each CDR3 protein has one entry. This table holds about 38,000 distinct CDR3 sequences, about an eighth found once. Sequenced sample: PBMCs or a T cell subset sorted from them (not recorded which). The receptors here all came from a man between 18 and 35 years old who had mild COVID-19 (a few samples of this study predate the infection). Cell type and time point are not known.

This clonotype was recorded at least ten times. The CDR3 DNA reads TGTGCCAGCAGCCCGTGGCCGAGGAATGAGCAGTTCTTC. Translation: CASSPWPRNEQFF. The chain is built from TRBV5-4 and TRBJ2-1; D call uncertain. The CDR3 totals 13 residues. Trimming took off 4 bases at V and 7 bases at J, with 12 bases between the two ends. Germline loops: CDR1 SGHNT, CDR2 YYREEE (reference sequence).

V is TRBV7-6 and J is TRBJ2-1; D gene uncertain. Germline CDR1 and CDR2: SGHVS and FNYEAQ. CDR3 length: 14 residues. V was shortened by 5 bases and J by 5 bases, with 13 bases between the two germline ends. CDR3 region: CASSPSSGHNEQFF. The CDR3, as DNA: TGTGCCAGCAGCCCCTCGTCGGGTCACAATGAGCAGTTCTTC.

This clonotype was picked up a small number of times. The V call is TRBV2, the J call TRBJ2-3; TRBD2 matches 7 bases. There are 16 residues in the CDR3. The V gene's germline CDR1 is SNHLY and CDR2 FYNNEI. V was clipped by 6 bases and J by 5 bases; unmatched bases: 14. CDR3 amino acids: CASRGNFGGTGDTQYF. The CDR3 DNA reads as TGTGCCAGCAGGGGCAACTTCGGGGGGACCGGAGATACGCAGTATTTT.

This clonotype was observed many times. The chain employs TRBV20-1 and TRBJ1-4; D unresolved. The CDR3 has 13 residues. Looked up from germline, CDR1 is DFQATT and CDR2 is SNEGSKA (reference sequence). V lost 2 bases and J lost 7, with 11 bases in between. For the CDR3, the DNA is TGCAGTGCTAGAAGCTCCTGGGGTGAAAAACTGTTTTTT. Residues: CSARSSWGEKLFF.

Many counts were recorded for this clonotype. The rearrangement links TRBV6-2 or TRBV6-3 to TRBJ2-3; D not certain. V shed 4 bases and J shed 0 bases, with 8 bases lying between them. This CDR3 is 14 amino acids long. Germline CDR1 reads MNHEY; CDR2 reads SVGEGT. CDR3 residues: CASSSYYSTDTQYF. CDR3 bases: TGTGCCAGCAGTTCTTACTATAGCACAGATACGCAGTATTTT.

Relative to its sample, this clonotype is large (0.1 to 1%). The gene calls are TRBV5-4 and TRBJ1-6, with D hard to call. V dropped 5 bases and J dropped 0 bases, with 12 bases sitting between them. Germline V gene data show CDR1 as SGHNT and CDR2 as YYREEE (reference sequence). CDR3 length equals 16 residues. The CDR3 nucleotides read TGTGCCAGCAGGGCCATGAAGGGCTCCTATAATTCACCCCTCCACTTT. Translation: CASRAMKGSYNSPLHF.

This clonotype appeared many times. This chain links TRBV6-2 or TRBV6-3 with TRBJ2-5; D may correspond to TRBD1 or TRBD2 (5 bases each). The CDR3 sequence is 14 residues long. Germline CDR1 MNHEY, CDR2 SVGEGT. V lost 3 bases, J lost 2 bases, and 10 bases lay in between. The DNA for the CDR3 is TGTGCCAGCAGTTATGGATGGGGGCAAGAGACCCAGTACTTC. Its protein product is CASSYGWGQETQYF.

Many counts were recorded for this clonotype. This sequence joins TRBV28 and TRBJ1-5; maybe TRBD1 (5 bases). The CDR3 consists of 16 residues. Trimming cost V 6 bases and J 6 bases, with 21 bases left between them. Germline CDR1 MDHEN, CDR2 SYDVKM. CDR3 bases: TGTGCCAGCAGCCGGGGCGGAGGGGCCTTTGGTCAGCCCCAGCATTTT. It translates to CASSRGGGAFGQPQHF. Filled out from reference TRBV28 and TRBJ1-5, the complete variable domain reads DVKVTQSSRYLVKRTGEKVFLECVQDMDHENMFWYRQDPGLGLRLIYFSYDVKMKEKGDIPEGYSVSREKKERFSLILESASTNQTSMYLCASSRGGGAFGQPQHFGDGTRLSIL.

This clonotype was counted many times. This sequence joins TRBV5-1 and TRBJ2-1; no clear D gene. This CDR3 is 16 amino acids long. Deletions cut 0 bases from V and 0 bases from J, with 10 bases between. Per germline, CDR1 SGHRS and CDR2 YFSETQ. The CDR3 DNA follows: TGCGCCAGCAGCTTGGGATCCTCTTCCTCCTACAATGAGCAGTTCTTC. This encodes CASSLGSSSSYNEQFF.

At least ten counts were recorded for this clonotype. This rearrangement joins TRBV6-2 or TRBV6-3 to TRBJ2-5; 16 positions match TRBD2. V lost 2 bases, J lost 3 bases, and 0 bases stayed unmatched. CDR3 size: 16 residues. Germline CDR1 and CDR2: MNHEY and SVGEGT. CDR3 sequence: CASSYGTSGGEETQYF. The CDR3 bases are TGTGCCAGCAGTTACGGGACTAGCGGGGGGGAAGAGACCCAGTACTTC.

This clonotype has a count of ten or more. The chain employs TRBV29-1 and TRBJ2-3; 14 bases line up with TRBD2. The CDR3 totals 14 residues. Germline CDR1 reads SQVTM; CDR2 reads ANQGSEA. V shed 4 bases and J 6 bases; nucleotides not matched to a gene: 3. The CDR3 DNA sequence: TGCAGCGTTGTAGGACTAGCGGGGGGCGATACGCAGTATTTT. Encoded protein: CSVVGLAGGDTQYF.

The CDR3 coding sequence is TGTGCCAGCAGGACGACGATAGGAACCTACAATGAGCAGTTCTTC. Its protein product is CASRTTIGTYNEQFF. The V gene is TRBV5-5, the J gene TRBJ2-1; D gene unclear. Germline CDR1 and CDR2: SGHKS and YYEKEE (reference sequence). Trimming took off 5 bases at V and 2 bases at J, with 14 bases between the two ends. The CDR3 consists of 15 residues. Full variable domain (missing parts from reference TRBV5-5 and TRBJ2-1): DAGVTQSPTHLIKTRGQQVTLRCSPISGHKSVSWYQQVLGQGPQFIFQYYEKEERGRGNFPDRFSARQFPNYSSELNVNALLLGDSALYLCASRTTIGTYNEQFFGPGTRLTVL.

CDR3 protein: CATSDPGLAGGYKRWFF. The CDR3 coding sequence is TGTGCCACCAGTGACCCCGGACTAGCGGGAGGATATAAGCGGTGGTTCTTC. The V gene is TRBV24-1, the J gene TRBJ2-1; TRBD2 matches 14 bases. This CDR3 has 17 residues. In germline, CDR1 is KGHDR, CDR2 SFDVKD. V lost 4 bases to trimming and J lost 15 bases; unmatched junction nucleotides: 16.

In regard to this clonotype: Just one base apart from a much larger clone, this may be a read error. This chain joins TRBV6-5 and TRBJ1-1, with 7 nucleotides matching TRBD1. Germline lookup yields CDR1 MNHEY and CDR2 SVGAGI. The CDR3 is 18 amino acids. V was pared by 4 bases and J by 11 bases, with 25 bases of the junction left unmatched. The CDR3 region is CASSCNTGALLSDAGAFF. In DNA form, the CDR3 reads TGTGCCAGCAGTTGCAACACAGGGGCTCTTTTATCGGATGCTGGGGCTTTCTTT.

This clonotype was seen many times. CDR3 amino acids: CSASRTGVLADTQYF. CDR3 DNA: TGCAGTGCTTCCCGGACAGGGGTCCTCGCAGATACGCAGTATTTT. This chain connects TRBV20-1 to TRBJ2-3, with TRBD1 matching 9 bases. This CDR3 is 15 amino acids long. Unmatched junction bases numbered 10, after V lost 5 bases and J lost 4 bases. Germline CDR1 and CDR2: DFQATT and SNEGSKA (reference sequence).